The 27 T cell receptor beta chains reported below all come from one sample, sequenced in a study of T cells in Graves' hyperthyroidism and ophthalmopathy (dated by TCRdb to between 2018 and 2021). The method was multiplex PCR. The reads were generated on an Illumina HiSeq 2000. TCR beta CDR3 regions were amplified from RNA transcripts. The TCR CDR3 was subjected to a first round of RT-PCR using the HTBI primer set and the Qiagen OneStep RT-PCR kit. TCRdb cleaned the public reads at Q25 with fastp, built clones with MiXCR and kept in-frame beta chains. CDR3 protein duplicates are merged, each entry listing the most common genes and DNA. This sample lists approximately 400,000 distinct CDR3 sequences; 20% to 25% were detected once. More than 60% of the sample lies in the top ten. The source material was blood. Receptors were obtained from a man between 45 and 60 years old with Graves' hyperthyroidism.

The chain combines TRBV5-4 with TRBJ2-7; no reliable D call. Trimming pared 3 bases from V and 6 bases from J, leaving 7 bases between. This CDR3 is 11 amino acids long. In germline, CDR1 is SGHNT, CDR2 YYREEE (reference sequence). The CDR3 region has the DNA TGTGCCAGCAGCTCCTCTGGCGAGCAGTACTTC. Amino acid sequence: CASSSSGEQYF.

The chain joins TRBV6-1 to TRBJ2-1; D remains unclear. The V gene lost 7 bases and the J gene lost 9 bases, with 16 bases spanning the gap. Germline values: CDR1 MNHNS, CDR2 SASEGT. The CDR3 loop spans 13 amino acids. This CDR3 is CASKGTSLVEQFF. CDR3 nucleotides: TGTGCCAGCAAGGGTACGTCCTTAGTTGAGCAGTTCTTC.

This clonotype was picked up a small number of times. This rearrangement joins TRBV28 to TRBJ1-4, with TRBD1 matching over 9 bases. After removal of 4 bases from V and 7 bases from J, the junction contained 7 bases not matched to a gene. The CDR3 is made up of 15 amino acids. Germline lookup yields CDR1 MDHEN and CDR2 SYDVKM. The CDR3 spells CASSSPQGAVEKLFF. In nucleotides, the CDR3 is TGTGCCAGCAGTTCGCCACAGGGGGCGGTTGAAAAACTGTTTTTT.

This clonotype was observed a handful of times. This chain uses TRBV6-1 with TRBJ2-6; D possibly matches TRBD1 or TRBD2 (5 bases each). With 2 bases removed from V and 1 base from J, the gap between germline ends came to 9 bases. Germline assignment: CDR1 MNHNS and CDR2 SASEGT. The CDR3 is 16 amino acids. CDR3 protein: CASSELGDSGANVLTF. CDR3 nucleotide sequence: TGTGCCAGCAGTGAATTGGGGGATTCTGGGGCCAACGTCCTGACTTTC.

The chain couples TRBV6-1 to TRBJ2-2, with D tentatively TRBD2 (6 bases). From germline, CDR1 is MNHNS and CDR2 SASEGT. Trimming pared 6 bases from V and 6 bases from J, leaving 17 bases between. There are 15 residues in the CDR3. The DNA of the CDR3 is TGTGCCAGCAGGCCCGACGGGTCGGGGGCCGGGGAGCTGTTTTTT. This gives the protein CASRPDGSGAGELFF.

As regards this clonotype: Since the CDR3 does not end with the conserved phenylalanine or tryptophan, this likely comes from a read error. This chain uses TRBV7-9 with TRBJ2-2; maybe TRBD1 (6 bases). The CDR3 has 13 residues. CDR1 SEHNR and CDR2 FQNEAQ come from the germline V gene (reference sequence). Trimming pared 8 bases from V and 4 bases from J, leaving 11 bases between. The CDR3 region is CASSQQGTGELFS. The CDR3 DNA follows: TGTGCCAGCTCACAACAGGGCACCGGGGAGCTGTTTTCT.

On this clonotype: A junction boundary mismatches the germline segment, possibly from a read error. V gene TRBV3-1 combines with J gene TRBJ1-2; D may be TRBD1 (6 bases). The CDR3 loop spans 16 amino acids. CDR1 and CDR2 (germline): LGHDT, YNNKEL (reference sequence). DNA of the CDR3: TGTGCCAGCAGCCCCCATGTAAAGGCAGGGGCTTATGACTACACCTTC. It encodes CASSPHVKAGAYDYTF.

This clonotype showed up just a few times. A read error may account for a junction end that differs from germline. The gene calls are TRBV7-2 and TRBJ2-6, with 11 bases aligning to TRBD2. Per germline, CDR1 SGHTA and CDR2 FQGNSA. This CDR3 has 20 residues. Here the CDR3 reads CASSLASGRPTPSGANVLTF. DNA of the CDR3: TGTGCCAGCAGCCTAGCTAGCGGGAGGCCAACCCCCTCTGGGGCCAACGTCCTGACTTTC. Drawing the rest from reference TRBV7-2 and TRBJ2-6, the complete variable domain is GAGVSQSPSNKVTEKGKDVELRCDPISGHTALYWYRQSLGQGLEFLIYFQGNSAPDKSGLPSDRFSAERTGGSVSTLTIQRTQQEDSAVYLCASSLASGRPTPSGANVLTFGAGSRLTVL.

This clonotype was recorded a few times. This sequence joins TRBV7-8 and TRBJ2-5; D is perhaps TRBD1 (6 bases). V lost 4 bases and J 4 bases, leaving 13 bases between the germline ends. Germline CDR1 SGHVS, CDR2 FQNEAQ. The CDR3 has 14 amino acids. CDR3 amino acids: CASSYPGVGETQYF. The CDR3 DNA reads as TGTGCCAGCAGCTACCCAGGGGTGGGAGAGACCCAGTACTTC. The entire variable domain, with the rest obtained from reference TRBV7-8 and TRBJ2-5, is as follows: GAGVSQSPRYKVAKRGQDVALRCDPISGHVSLFWYQQALGQGPEFLTYFQNEAQLDKSGLPSDRFFAERPEGSVSTLKIQRTQQEDSAVYLCASSYPGVGETQYFGPGTRLLVL.

Ten or more counts support this clonotype. The chain combines TRBV3-1 with TRBJ2-5; a possible D gene is TRBD2 (6 bases). Germline V CDR1 and CDR2: LGHDT, YNNKEL (reference sequence). The V end was cut by 1 base, the J end by 5 bases, with 14 bases between. The length of the CDR3 is 15 residues. CDR3 sequence: CASSQGIGGYETQYF. The CDR3 DNA follows: TGTGCCAGCAGCCAAGGTATTGGAGGGTATGAGACCCAGTACTTC.

This clonotype was observed a few times. The chain combines TRBV6-1 with TRBJ2-1, with D possibly being TRBD1 or TRBD2 (5 bases each). Germline V CDR1 and CDR2: MNHNS, SASEGT. The CDR3 length is 15 residues. The V gene lost 3 bases and the J gene lost 8 bases, with 17 bases spanning the gap. The CDR3 is CASSERDLPGDEQFF. In DNA, the CDR3 is TGTGCCAGCAGTGAGAGGGACCTCCCCGGGGATGAGCAGTTCTTC.

V is TRBV12-3 or TRBV12-4 and J is TRBJ1-5; D gene uncertain. This CDR3 region has 13 residues. Trimming cost V 1 base and J 6 bases, with 7 bases left between them. This CDR3 is CASSLGGAQPQHF. The DNA for the CDR3 is TGTGCCAGCAGTTTAGGGGGTGCTCAGCCCCAGCATTTT.

The J gene is TRBJ2-2, the V gene TRBV9; D uncertain. V was pared by 0 bases and J by 5 bases, with 8 bases between. The CDR3 is 14 residues long. The germline gives CDR1 SGDLS, CDR2 YYNGEE. The CDR3 region has the DNA TGTGCCAGCAGCGTAGCCCCAGAGACCGGGGAGCTGTTTTTT. This encodes CASSVAPETGELFF.

At least ten counts were recorded for this clonotype. This chain links TRBV28 with TRBJ1-1; TRBD1 might be the D (5 bases). CDR1 is MDHEN and CDR2 is SYDVKM in the germline V gene. The CDR3 is 16 amino acids. V shed 1 base and J shed 4 bases, with 16 bases lying between them. The CDR3 loop is CASSLSPGILGTEAFF. The CDR3 nucleotides read TGTGCCAGCAGTTTATCCCCAGGGATTTTGGGCACTGAAGCTTTCTTT.

This clonotype turned up a few times. The chain uses TRBV12-3 or TRBV12-4 and TRBJ2-1, with D perhaps TRBD1 or TRBD2 (5 bases each). This CDR3 comprises 14 residues. V was cut by 2 bases and J by 9 bases, with 14 bases left in between. As DNA, the CDR3 is TGTGCCAGCAGTTTAACCGGGGCGTCGCGTGAGCAGTTCTTC. Its translation is CASSLTGASREQFF.

The chain links TRBV27 to TRBJ2-1; D is ambiguous. This CDR3 has 16 residues. Germline lookup yields CDR1 MNHEY and CDR2 SMNVEV (reference sequence). The germline V and J ends were trimmed by 6 bases and 0 bases, with 15 bases remaining between them. DNA for the CDR3: TGTGCCAGCAGCCGTGGTGGGGTGAGCTCCTACAATGAGCAGTTCTTC. Protein sequence: CASSRGGVSSYNEQFF.

The CDR3 DNA reads as TGCAGTGCTAGAGGGTTAAACACTGAAGCTTTCTTT. Protein sequence: CSARGLNTEAFF. The rearrangement links TRBV20-1 to TRBJ1-1; D is uncertain. Trimming removed 1 base from V and 2 bases from J, with 5 bases in between. From germline, CDR1 is DFQATT and CDR2 SNEGSKA (reference sequence). This CDR3 has 12 amino acids.

This clonotype was picked up many times. This chain joins TRBV3-1 and TRBJ2-5; tentatively, D is TRBD2 (5 bases). Germline V gives CDR1 LGHDT, CDR2 YNNKEL (reference sequence). The CDR3 spans 14 residues. V was trimmed by 3 bases and J by 5 bases, leaving 13 bases between them. The CDR3 DNA reads as TGTGCCAGCAGCCATTGGGAGCACAAGGAGACCCAGTACTTC. This translates into CASSHWEHKETQYF.

This clonotype occurred many times. The rearrangement uses TRBV11-1 and TRBJ2-3; D is undetermined. Germline CDR1 and CDR2: SGHAT and FQDESV (reference sequence). The CDR3 length is 15 residues. Between the trimmed V and J ends, which lost 1 base and 0 bases, there was a span of 8 bases. The CDR3 loop reads CASSLVGGSTDTQYF. The CDR3 DNA follows: TGTGCCAGCAGCTTAGTAGGCGGAAGCACAGATACGCAGTATTTT.

This chain links TRBV5-8 with TRBJ2-1; D possibly corresponds to TRBD2 (7 bases). Trimming removed 0 bases from V and 3 bases from J, with 19 bases in between. Germline V CDR1 and CDR2: SGHTS, YDEGEE. This CDR3 contains 18 residues. The CDR3, as DNA: TGTGCCAGCAGCTTGGGAACCGGGGGGCAGAGGAGCTACAATGAGCAGTTCTTC. Its translation is CASSLGTGGQRSYNEQFF.

This clonotype appeared a few times. The V call is TRBV27, the J call TRBJ2-1; tentative D call: TRBD1 (6 bases). V was trimmed by 0 bases and J by 6 bases, leaving 9 bases between them. This CDR3 is 14 amino acids long. Germline loops: CDR1 MNHEY, CDR2 SMNVEV (reference sequence). CDR3 loop: CASSLSGQANEQFF. CDR3 in DNA: TGTGCCAGCAGTTTATCGGGACAAGCCAATGAGCAGTTCTTC.

This clonotype was observed a handful of times. V and J are TRBV29-1 and TRBJ2-1; 9 bases are a match to TRBD1. Germline-derived CDR1 and CDR2 are SQVTM and ANQGSEA. V lost 6 bases, J lost 10 bases, and 16 bases stayed unmatched. The CDR3 has 15 amino acids. This CDR3 reads CSVKPPGQGIREQFF. The DNA for the CDR3 is TGCAGCGTAAAACCTCCGGGACAGGGAATCAGAGAGCAGTTCTTC.

The CDR3 bases are TGCAGCGTCGGGGACGACACGTACGAGCAGTACTTC. Translated, it gives CSVGDDTYEQYF. V usage is TRBV29-1 and J usage is TRBJ2-7; D possibly matches TRBD1 or TRBD2 (5 bases each). Trimming left V 6 bases short and J 4 bases short, with 13 bases between. This CDR3 has 12 amino acids. Germline values: CDR1 SQVTM, CDR2 ANQGSEA.

In its sample, this clonotype was seen many times. The rearrangement uses TRBV7-3 and TRBJ2-3, with TRBD2 identical over 7 bases. The germline V gene encodes CDR1 SGHTA and CDR2 FQGTGA. Unmatched junction bases numbered 1, after V lost 1 base and J lost 0 bases. The CDR3 is 15 residues long. CDR3 DNA sequence: TGTGCCAGCAGCTTAATTAGCGGGAGCACAGATACGCAGTATTTT. Its translation: CASSLISGSTDTQYF.

This clonotype was observed a few times. In DNA form, the CDR3 reads TGTGCCAGCAGTGGTGAGGGGGCTCAGCCCCAGCATTTT. It encodes CASSGEGAQPQHF. The J gene is TRBJ1-5, the V gene TRBV2; TRBD1 agrees at 7 bases. The CDR3 contains 13 residues. Germline-derived CDR1 and CDR2 are SNHLY and FYNNEI. With 4 bases clipped from V and 6 bases from J, the junction kept 3 bases outside the gene matches.

CDR3 in amino acids: CASSETTGTMQFF. CDR3 bases: TGTGCCAGCAGCGAGACAACCGGGACTATGCAGTTCTTC. The chain couples TRBV5-6 to TRBJ2-1, with TRBD2 identical over 7 bases. CDR3 length: 13 residues. Trimming at V came to 4 bases and at J to 12 bases, leaving 10 bases not matched to a gene. Germline CDR1 and CDR2: SGHDT and YYEEEE. The full variable domain, its missing parts supplied by reference TRBV5-6 and TRBJ2-1, is DAGVTQSPTHLIKTRGQQVTLRCSPKSGHDTVSWYQQALGQGPQFIFQYYEEEERQRGNFPDRFSGHQFPNYSSELNVNALLLGDSALYLCASSETTGTMQFFGPGTRLTVL.

V usage is TRBV6-5 and J usage is TRBJ2-1; D not certain. Germline V lookup: CDR1 MNHEY, CDR2 SVGAGI. Trimming left V 6 bases short and J 1 base short, with 13 bases between. CDR3 length equals 15 residues. The CDR3 DNA sequence: TGTGCCAGCAGATATGCGGAGACATCCTACAATGAGCAGTTCTTC. Its protein product is CASRYAETSYNEQFF.